This record looks at one T cell receptor (beta chain) sequence and its context. This entry belongs to a study of blood T cell repertoires in COVID-19. Study background: Some COVID-19 samples were acute and others convalescent; all came from the United States, Italy and Spain. In each case, the material was cDNA or gDNA derived from T cells, B-cell-depleted T cells, or PBMCs.

The Seattle site enrolled patients during active infection and followed them longitudinally. Authors' methods: Estimation of nucleated cell counts relied on the amplification of reference gene primers. Profiled with immunoSEQ multiplex PCR; TCRdb holds only in-frame clones, not every one. V, J and clone size are taken as reported in that table, and D and trimming were inferred from the DNA itself. This repertoire shows roughly 180,000 clones, around 83% found once; its top ten account for more than 5%. CDR1 MNHNS and CDR2 SASEGT come from the germline V gene. The V end lost 1 base, the J end lost 6 bases, and 11 bases lay between the germline ends. This CDR3 has 14 amino acids.

This rearrangement joins TRBV6-1 to TRBJ2-3; maybe TRBD2 (6 bases). Input material: peripheral blood. This TCR was sampled from a woman aged 50 to 60 with COVID-19, enrolled during active disease. Here the CDR3 reads CASSEGWAGDTQYF. CDR3 DNA sequence: TGTGCCAGCAGTGAAGGTTGGGCGGGGGATACGCAGTATTTT.